The next 9 T cell receptor beta chains were all read from a single sample in a study of T-cell reconstitution after alpha-beta-depleted transplantation in children. Unique molecular identifiers were used to barcode this TCRbeta library. Each CDR3 protein gets one entry after TCRdb re-called the PCR reads with MiXCR. The sample consists of 200,000 to 250,000 distinct CDR3 sequences, approximately 11% of them appearing once. Sequencing used PBMCs, obtained before TCRalphabeta/CD19-depleted stem cell transplant. These receptors were obtained from a child less than two years old with acute myeloid leukemia, due to receive a stem cell transplant.

The chain employs TRBV29-1 and TRBJ2-1; 10 positions agree with TRBD1. CDR3 size: 15 residues. Germline V lookup: CDR1 SQVTM, CDR2 ANQGSEA. Trimming removed 7 bases from V and 2 bases from J; junction bases left unmatched: 8. Here the CDR3 DNA reads TGCAGCGCTAACCGGGACAGGGGCGCCTACAATGAGCAGTTCTTC. It codes for CSANRDRGAYNEQFF.

This clonotype was seen many times. V is TRBV9 and J is TRBJ2-2; D is perhaps TRBD2 (5 bases). Germline assignment: CDR1 SGDLS and CDR2 YYNGEE. There are 13 residues in the CDR3. V was pared by 0 bases and J by 6 bases, with 6 bases between. CDR3 residues: CASSVGLPGELFF. DNA of the CDR3: TGTGCCAGCAGCGTAGGACTACCCGGGGAGCTGTTTTTT.

This clonotype occurred many times. The chain couples TRBV4-2 to TRBJ2-2; weak D call: TRBD2 (7 bases). Trimming stripped 5 bases from V and 5 bases from J, with 27 bases between. The CDR3 is 19 amino acids. CDR1 is LGHNA, CDR2 YNFKEQ, per germline. The CDR3 loop reads CASSSIFSSGGGGTGELFF. The CDR3 region has the DNA TGTGCCAGCAGCTCAATCTTCTCTAGCGGAGGAGGGGGTACCGGGGAGCTGTTTTTT.

As concerns this clonotype: A much larger clone lies a single base off, so this may be a read error. The chain combines TRBV11-3 with TRBJ2-5; a weak D match, TRBD1 (6 bases). The germline gives CDR1 SGHNT, CDR2 YENEEA. The CDR3 contains 15 residues. The CDR3 protein is CASSLGVGAGETQHF. Here the CDR3 DNA reads TGTGCCAGCAGCTTAGGCGTTGGGGCAGGGGAGACCCAGCACTTC.

Only a few counts were recorded for this clonotype. At one of its ends the junction is not consistent with the germline gene, which may arise from a read error. This CDR3 is CSVHWAGPREQYF. CDR3 sequence (DNA): TGCAGCGTCCATTGGGCGGGTCCTCGCGAGCAGTACTTT. The rearrangement joins TRBV29-1 to TRBJ2-7; tentative D call: TRBD2 (5 bases). Germline V gene data show CDR1 as SQVTM and CDR2 as ANQGSEA. CDR3 length: 13 amino acids.

This clonotype has at least ten counts. The chain recombines TRBV5-1 with TRBJ2-1, with TRBD2 identical over 9 bases. The CDR3 is made up of 18 amino acids. J gave up 0 bases and V 1 base, and 8 bases lay outside the gene matches. Germline V gives CDR1 SGHRS, CDR2 YFSETQ. Here the CDR3 reads CASSLRPSGVSSYNEQFF. In DNA, the CDR3 is TGCGCCAGCAGCTTGCGGCCTAGCGGGGTGAGCTCCTACAATGAGCAGTTCTTC.

Written as DNA, the CDR3 is TGTGCCAGCAGCTCCCGACGGCGGGCCACAGATACGCAGTATTTT. This sequence encodes CASSSRRRATDTQYF. The rearrangement links TRBV7-9 to TRBJ2-3; D possibly corresponds to TRBD2 (5 bases). The CDR3 is made up of 15 amino acids. Germline V CDR1 and CDR2: SEHNR, FQNEAQ (reference sequence). V lost 4 bases, J lost 2 bases, and 13 bases lay in between.

This clonotype occurred many times. This chain links TRBV12-3 or TRBV12-4 with TRBJ2-2; 7 nucleotides agree with TRBD1. The CDR3 sequence is 14 residues long. V was pared by 9 bases and J by 2 bases, with 6 bases of the junction left unmatched. Written as DNA, the CDR3 is TGTGCCAGTCGGACAGGTGAAAACACCGGGGAGCTGTTTTTT. Amino acids: CASRTGENTGELFF.

The chain links TRBV25-1 to TRBJ1-3; the D is unclear. The CDR3 covers 15 residues. Germline V gene data show CDR1 as MGHDK and CDR2 as SYGVNS. The germline V and J ends were trimmed by 8 bases and 0 bases, with 14 bases remaining between them. CDR3 nucleotides: TGTGCCAGCCAAGAGACCAGCCACTCTGGAAACACCATATATTTT. This translates into CASQETSHSGNTIYF.